The 25 T cell receptor beta chains given below trace back to one sample, sequenced in a study of blood T cells in healthy people across ages. Alongside a J-beta primer mix, a sample-barcoded 5' primer served in a second PCR lasting roughly 6 to 12 cycles. One entry per CDR3 protein results from TCRdb running MiXCR on the 5' RACE reads. The table lists some 890,000 distinct CDR3 sequences, just under 30% of them singletons, with roughly 10% in the top ten. The same sample was also used in a study of T cells of mothers and their children.

What was sequenced was blood. Every receptor here comes from a middle-aged woman in good health.

This clonotype was detected a few times. The chain carries TRBV20-1 and TRBJ1-5, with D possibly being TRBD1 (6 bases). There are 13 residues in the CDR3. The V and J ends lost 3 bases and 4 bases respectively, with 10 bases between them. Germline assignment: CDR1 DFQATT and CDR2 SNEGSKA (reference sequence). CDR3 region: CSARIRGNQPQHF. The DNA of the CDR3 is TGCAGTGCTAGGATCAGGGGTAATCAGCCCCAGCATTTT.

About this clonotype: A read error may account for a junction end that differs from germline. The chain recombines TRBV6-1 with TRBJ1-5, with D unclear. Germline V gene data show CDR1 as MNHNS and CDR2 as SASEGT. CDR3 length equals 14 residues. The CDR3 reads CASSDSYSDQPQHF. The CDR3 DNA follows: TGTGCCAGCAGTGACAGCTATAGCGATCAGCCCCAGCATTTT.

This clonotype has a count of ten or more. The chain carries TRBV20-1 and TRBJ1-2; D not resolved. This CDR3 has 9 residues. The germline V gene has CDR1 DFQATT and CDR2 SNEGSKA (reference sequence). Deletions cut 5 bases from V and 3 bases from J, with 1 base between. Here the CDR3 reads CSADYGYTF. Written as DNA, the CDR3 is TGCAGTGCTGACTATGGCTACACCTTC.

This clonotype was recorded a few times. This chain connects TRBV6-1 to TRBJ1-5, with a tentative D call TRBD1 (5 bases). Trimming removed 6 bases at V and 0 bases at J, with 15 bases between. This CDR3 region has 16 residues. CDR1 is MNHNS, CDR2 SASEGT, per germline. CDR3 sequence (DNA): TGTGCCAGCAGCACTGGAAGGGGAAATAGCAATCAGCCCCAGCATTTT. Translated, it gives CASSTGRGNSNQPQHF.

This clonotype occurred many times. CDR3 amino acids: CASSPSNTGELFF. CDR3 in DNA: TGTGCCAGCAGCCCCTCCAACACCGGGGAGCTGTTTTTT. This chain connects TRBV11-2 to TRBJ2-2, with no clear D. Between the trimmed V and J ends, which lost 5 bases and 2 bases, there was a span of 6 bases. This CDR3 region has 13 residues. The germline V gene encodes CDR1 SGHAT and CDR2 FQNNGV.

The chain joins TRBV4-3 to TRBJ2-3; a possible D gene is TRBD2 (6 bases). V was trimmed by 0 bases and J by 1 base, leaving 8 bases between them. CDR3 length equals 15 residues. Germline V gene lookup returns CDR1 LGHNA and CDR2 YSLEER. The CDR3 DNA sequence: TGCGCCAGCAGCCAAGATGCTAGCGGCACAGATACGCAGTATTTT. Translating it yields CASSQDASGTDTQYF.

This clonotype was seen at least ten times. The chain recombines TRBV5-1 with TRBJ1-4; D perhaps matches TRBD1 (6 bases). Germline CDR1 is SGHRS and CDR2 is YFSETQ. V lost 1 base and J lost 0, with 13 bases in between. This CDR3 has 17 amino acids. Here the CDR3 DNA reads TGCGCCAGCAGCTTGATTGGGGGGCAGGCAACTAATGAAAAACTGTTTTTT. Encoded protein: CASSLIGGQATNEKLFF.

The chain has TRBV10-3 and TRBJ2-5; D tentatively reads TRBD1 or TRBD2 (6 bases each). Germline V gene sequence: CDR1 ENHRY, CDR2 SYGVKD. The CDR3 sequence is 15 residues long. Trimming cost V 2 bases and J 4 bases, with 14 bases left between them. The CDR3, as DNA: TGTGCCATCAGTGAGGGTGTCGGGGGCGGAGAGACCCAGTACTTC. Translation gives CAISEGVGGGETQYF.

This chain joins TRBV11-1 and TRBJ1-1, with TRBD1 as a possible D gene (5 bases). The germline CDR1 and CDR2 sequences are SGHAT and FQDESV (reference sequence). Trimming pared 5 bases from V and 6 bases from J, leaving 7 bases between. CDR3 length: 11 amino acids. The CDR3 loop reads CASSVGPEAFF. In nucleotides, the CDR3 is TGTGCCAGCAGCGTGGGGCCTGAAGCTTTCTTT.

The J gene is TRBJ2-3, the V gene TRBV10-3; D remains unclear. CDR1 and CDR2 (germline): ENHRY, SYGVKD. The CDR3 totals 15 residues. Trimming removed 2 bases from V and 0 bases from J, with 9 bases in between. For the CDR3, the DNA is TGTGCCATCAGTGAGCCGCCCACTAGCACAGATACGCAGTATTTT. This codes for CAISEPPTSTDTQYF.

The chain is built from TRBV29-1 and TRBJ1-2, with a tentative D call TRBD1 (6 bases). Germline-derived CDR1 and CDR2 are SQVTM and ANQGSEA. The CDR3 consists of 14 residues. V was pared by 1 base and J by 1 base, with 10 bases between. In DNA form, the CDR3 reads TGCAGCGTTGAAGTTACGGGACATAACTATGGCTACACCTTC. Its protein product is CSVEVTGHNYGYTF.

V and J are TRBV20-1 and TRBJ1-1, with 7 positions matching TRBD1. After removal of 6 bases from V and 4 bases from J, the junction contained 8 bases not matched to a gene. CDR3 length: 13 residues. Germline V gene sequence: CDR1 DFQATT, CDR2 SNEGSKA (reference sequence). The chain's CDR3 is CSAQGGWRTEAFF. CDR3 bases: TGCAGTGCCCAAGGGGGCTGGCGCACTGAAGCTTTCTTT.

This clonotype was picked up many times. This rearrangement joins TRBV5-1 to TRBJ2-4; 8 nucleotides line up with TRBD1. Trimming cost V 0 bases and J 8 bases; bases outside gene matches: 10. Per the germline V gene, CDR1 is SGHRS and CDR2 is YFSETQ. This CDR3 comprises 16 residues. CDR3 DNA: TGCGCCAGCAGCTTGGATAATCGGACAGGGCTTTACATTCAGTACTTC. It specifies CASSLDNRTGLYIQYF. Full variable domain (outside the CDR3, taken from reference TRBV5-1 and TRBJ2-4): KAGVTQTPRYLIKTRGQQVTLSCSPISGHRSVSWYQQTPGQGLQFLFEYFSETQRNKGNFPGRFSGRQFSNSRSEMNVSTLELGDSALYLCASSLDNRTGLYIQYFGAGTRLSVL.

This clonotype was picked up a small number of times. For the CDR3, the DNA is TGTGCCAGCAGCCCAACTCTATCTGTCACCCAGCATTTT. This codes for CASSPTLSVTQHF. The rearrangement uses TRBV4-2 and TRBJ1-5; D is ambiguous. CDR1 and CDR2 (germline): LGHNA, YNFKEQ. The germline V and J ends were trimmed by 4 bases and 11 bases, with 15 bases remaining between them. The CDR3 loop spans 13 amino acids.

This clonotype was observed a few times. The V call is TRBV7-3, the J call TRBJ2-2; 7 bases are shared with TRBD1. CDR1 SGHTA and CDR2 FQGTGA come from the germline V gene. J gave up 0 bases and V 3 bases, and 4 bases lay outside the gene matches. This CDR3 contains 16 residues. In DNA form, the CDR3 reads TGTGCCAGCAGCTTGACCGGGACAGCGAACACCGGGGAGCTGTTTTTT. This translates into CASSLTGTANTGELFF.

The gene calls are TRBV12-3 or TRBV12-4 and TRBJ1-1; D is ambiguous. Trimming cost V 5 bases and J 1 base, with 11 bases left between them. The CDR3 spans 14 residues. The CDR3 here is CASSPASGNTEAFF. CDR3 in DNA: TGTGCCAGCAGTCCCGCCAGTGGGAACACTGAAGCTTTCTTT.

This clonotype was seen ten or more times. This chain uses TRBV10-3 with TRBJ1-2; D is perhaps TRBD1 (5 bases). Per the germline V gene, CDR1 is ENHRY and CDR2 is SYGVKD. The CDR3 spans 12 residues. The ends were cut back, 5 bases at V and 5 bases at J, with 9 bases in the middle. The CDR3 loop is CAISQTEYGYTF. CDR3 in DNA: TGTGCCATCAGTCAGACAGAGTATGGCTACACCTTC.

About this clonotype: Compared with germline, one end of the junction differs, possibly owing to a read error. The CDR3 is CANSSYGVRQVPSYEQDF. The CDR3 region has the DNA TGTGCCAACAGCTCGTATGGGGTAAGACAGGTACCATCCTACGAGCAGGACTTC. The genes are TRBV7-9 and TRBJ2-7; D perhaps matches TRBD1 (6 bases). The germline V gene has CDR1 SEHNR and CDR2 FQNEAQ (reference sequence). The CDR3 consists of 18 residues.

J is TRBJ1-4 and V is TRBV4-3; no clear D gene. This CDR3 contains 14 residues. V lost 5 bases and J lost 4, with 11 bases in between. CDR1 is LGHNA and CDR2 is YSLEER in the germline V gene. The CDR3 bases are TGCGCCAGCAGCACAACACCTCATAATGAAAAACTGTTTTTT. It specifies CASSTTPHNEKLFF.

In nucleotides, the CDR3 is TGCAGTGCTAACAGGCCTAATCAGCCCCAGCATTTT. Protein: CSANRPNQPQHF. The rearrangement uses TRBV20-1 and TRBJ1-5; D possibly corresponds to TRBD1 (5 bases). Between the trimmed V and J ends, which lost 4 bases and 4 bases, there was a span of 8 bases. The CDR3 has 12 amino acids. Germline loops: CDR1 DFQATT, CDR2 SNEGSKA (reference sequence).

In its sample, this clonotype was seen once. This chain connects TRBV11-2 to TRBJ2-1; tentatively, D is TRBD2 (6 bases). Germline V gene sequence: CDR1 SGHAT, CDR2 FQNNGV. This CDR3 region has 16 residues. Trimming removed 3 bases at V and 1 base at J, with 13 bases between. CDR3 DNA sequence: TGTGCCAGCAGCTTGGGGAGGCTGGTTTCCTACAATGAGCAGTTCTTC. Its protein is CASSLGRLVSYNEQFF.

This clonotype was observed a handful of times. V is TRBV28 and J is TRBJ1-4; the D gene is possibly TRBD1 (6 bases). Germline values: CDR1 MDHEN, CDR2 SYDVKM. V lost 8 bases and J 0 bases, leaving 13 bases between the germline ends. This CDR3 region has 15 residues. The CDR3 DNA sequence: TGTGCCAGCTGTAAAGACAGGTCAACTAATGAAAAACTGTTTTTT. Protein: CASCKDRSTNEKLFF.

This clonotype was seen at least ten times. The chain links TRBV6-5 to TRBJ1-2, with 9 nucleotides matching TRBD1. The CDR3 has 14 amino acids. The trim removed 5 bases at V and 6 bases at J, leaving 7 bases unmatched. Germline lookup yields CDR1 MNHEY and CDR2 SVGAGI. CDR3 sequence (DNA): TGTGCCAGCAGTCCCGGGACAGGGAGAGATGGCTACACCTTC. As protein: CASSPGTGRDGYTF.

This sequence joins TRBV11-2 and TRBJ2-1; 8 nucleotides match TRBD1. The CDR3 is made up of 16 amino acids. J lost 0 bases, V lost 5 bases, and 6 bases had no gene match. The germline V gene has CDR1 SGHAT and CDR2 FQNNGV. In nucleotides, the CDR3 is TGTGCCAGCAGCGCAACAGGGGGGACCTCCTACAATGAGCAGTTCTTC. It codes for CASSATGGTSYNEQFF.

Of note for this clonotype: A much larger clone sits a single nucleotide away, making a read error possible. The chain links TRBV25-1 to TRBJ1-1; 9 nucleotides align to TRBD1. Germline CDR1 reads MGHDK; CDR2 reads SYGVNS. This CDR3 region has 13 residues. With 4 bases clipped from V and 7 bases from J, the junction kept 4 bases outside the gene matches. The CDR3 DNA reads TGTGCCAGCAGTGCGGGACAGGGTCTTGAAGCTTTCTTT. Translating it yields CASSAGQGLEAFF.